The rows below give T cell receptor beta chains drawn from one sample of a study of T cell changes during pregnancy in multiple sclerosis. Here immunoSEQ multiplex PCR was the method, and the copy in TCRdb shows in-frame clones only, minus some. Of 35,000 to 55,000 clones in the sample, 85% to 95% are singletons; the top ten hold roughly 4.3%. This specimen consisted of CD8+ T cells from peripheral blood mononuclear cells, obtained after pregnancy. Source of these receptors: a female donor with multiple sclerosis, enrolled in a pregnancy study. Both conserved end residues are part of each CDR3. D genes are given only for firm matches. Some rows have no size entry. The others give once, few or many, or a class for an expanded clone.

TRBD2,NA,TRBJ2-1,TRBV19,CASSMGGFGEQFF,TGTGCCAGTAGTATGGGAGGGTTTGGTGAGCAGTTCTTC
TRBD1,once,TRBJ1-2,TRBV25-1,CASRQGGDGYTF,TGTGCCAGCAGACAGGGGGGGGATGGCTACACCTTC
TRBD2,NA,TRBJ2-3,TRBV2,CASSDRAGTRGTDTQYF,TGTGCCAGCAGTGATAGGGCCGGGACTAGGGGCACAGATACGCAGTATTTT
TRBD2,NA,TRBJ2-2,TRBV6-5,CASSYSPGGTGELFF,TGTGCCAGCAGTTACTCTCCGGGGGGCACCGGGGAGCTGTTTTTT
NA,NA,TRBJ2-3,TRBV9,CASSVGEADTDTQYF,TGTGCCAGCAGCGTAGGCGAGGCGGACACAGATACGCAGTATTTT
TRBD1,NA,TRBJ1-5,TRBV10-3,CAISESVTGVQPQHF,TGTGCCATCAGTGAGTCAGTGACAGGGGTTCAGCCCCAGCATTTT
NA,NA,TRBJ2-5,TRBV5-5,CASSGGAETQYF,TGTGCCAGCAGCGGGGGCGCCGAGACCCAGTACTTC
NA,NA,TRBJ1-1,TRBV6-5,CASSYSSQGLTEAFF,TGTGCCAGCAGTTACTCGAGCCAGGGGCTCACTGAAGCTTTCTTT
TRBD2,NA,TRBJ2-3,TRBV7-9,CASREFSGTSPGTDTQYF,TGTGCCAGCAGAGAATTTTCGGGGACTAGCCCGGGGACAGATACGCAGTATTTT
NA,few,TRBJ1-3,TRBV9,CASSGEPGGGYSGNTIYF,TGTGCCAGCAGCGGAGAACCCGGCGGGGGATACTCTGGAAACACCATATATTTT
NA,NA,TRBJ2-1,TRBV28,CAIMPQGLEHEQFF,TGTGCCATCATGCCCCAGGGATTAGAGCATGAGCAGTTCTTC
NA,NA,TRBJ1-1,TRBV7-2,CASSLSLEAFF,TGTGCCAGCAGCTTAAGCCTAGAAGCTTTCTTT
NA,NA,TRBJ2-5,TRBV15,CAIELRGRETQYF,TGTGCCATCGAGCTCAGGGGCCGAGAGACCCAGTACTTC
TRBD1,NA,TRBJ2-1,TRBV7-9,CASSFRDRVYNEQFF,TGTGCCAGCAGCTTCCGGGACAGAGTTTACAATGAGCAGTTCTTC
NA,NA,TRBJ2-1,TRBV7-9,CASSLGLVMGNEQFF,TGTGCCAGCAGCTTAGGACTAGTTATGGGCAATGAGCAGTTCTTC
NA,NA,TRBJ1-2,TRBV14,CASSQDFGREYGYTF,TGTGCCAGCAGCCAAGATTTTGGCAGGGAATATGGCTACACCTTC
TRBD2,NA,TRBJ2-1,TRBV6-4,CASSDSLGGDEQFF,TGTGCCAGCAGTGACTCGCTGGGAGGGGATGAGCAGTTCTTC